The clone carrying this T cell receptor (beta chain) came up many times. Its specificity is unknown. This entry comes from a study of naive and memory T cell subsets. The V segment lost 1 base and the J segment 5 bases; nucleotides outside the gene matches: 9. Germline V gives CDR1 LGHNA, CDR2 YNFKEQ. The CDR3 covers 16 residues. An equimolar mix of two oligonucleotides served as the beta constant-region primer for TRBC1 and TRBC2. The ligated cDNA underwent four PCR rounds using SP2 and nested alpha and beta constant-region primers. The cDNA 3' end received a ligated single-stranded oligonucleotide carrying the SP2 primer and a 12-nucleotide UMI. TCRdb re-called the UMI-ligation and nested PCR reads through MiXCR, storing one row per CDR3 protein. This table has roughly 83,000 distinct CDR3 sequences, about 11% appearing once. Notes on the study in general: Naive repertoires, especially CD8, held a few larger clonotypes, possibly memory cells re-expressing CD45RA.

The sample taken for sequencing was naive CD4+ T cells from blood. This receptor was identified in a human donor in good health. This chain links TRBV4-2 with TRBJ2-7; TRBD2 matches at 9 bases. Here the CDR3 DNA reads TGTGCCAGCAGCCAAGCCCCTGGACTAGCGCCCGACGAGCAGTACTTC. Protein sequence: CASSQAPGLAPDEQYF.